These 27 T cell receptor beta chains were sequenced from one sample in a study of blood T cell repertoires in COVID-19. TCRdb keeps only in-frame clones here, not all; method: immunoSEQ multiplex PCR. The table has around 96,000 clones, roughly 95% seen once. The sequenced material came from peripheral blood. The receptors shown here come from a human donor with active COVID-19. The donor label of this sample is uncertain.

The chain joins TRBV19 to TRBJ2-3; 10 bases are shared with TRBD1. The CDR3 consists of 15 residues. The germline gives CDR1 LNHDA, CDR2 SQIVND (reference sequence). V lost 6 bases and J lost 4; bases outside the gene matches: 7. The CDR3 loop is CASRTRDRGSDTQYF. CDR3 nucleotides: TGTGCCAGTAGAACCCGGGACAGGGGTTCAGATACGCAGTATTTT.

This clone was seen only once. V is TRBV7-2 and J is TRBJ2-3; a weak D match, TRBD2 (6 bases). Trimming stripped 2 bases from V and 3 bases from J, with 12 bases between. The germline gives CDR1 SGHTA, CDR2 FQGNSA. The CDR3 loop spans 15 amino acids. CDR3 in DNA: TGTGCCAGCAGCTTAAGGCGAGGAGGGACAGATACGCAGTATTTT. Translated, it gives CASSLRRGGTDTQYF.

The gene calls are TRBV2 and TRBJ1-4; D is perhaps TRBD1 (6 bases). With 2 bases removed from V and 7 bases from J, the gap between germline ends came to 17 bases. From germline, CDR1 is SNHLY and CDR2 FYNNEI. This CDR3 spans 16 amino acids. The CDR3 DNA follows: TGTGCCAGCAGTGAAATTGGGGGGGCCAGAGGTGAAAAACTGTTTTTT. Translation gives CASSEIGGARGEKLFF.

This chain uses TRBV7-6 with TRBJ2-7, with D uncertain. V lost 5 bases, J lost 0 bases, and 20 bases lay in between. CDR1 is SGHVS and CDR2 is FNYEAQ in the germline V gene. This CDR3 region has 17 residues. The DNA for the CDR3 is TGTGCCAGCAGCGAGAGGAGTGGATCCCAGAGCTCCTACGAGCAGTACTTC. As protein: CASSERSGSQSSYEQYF. The full variable domain, rest sourced from reference TRBV7-6 and TRBJ2-7, is GAGVSQSPRYKVTKRGQDVALRCDPISGHVSLYWYRQALGQGPEFLTYFNYEAQQDKSGLPNDRFSAERPEGSISTLTIQRTEQRDSAMYRCASSERSGSQSSYEQYFGPGTRLTVT.

The rearrangement joins TRBV6-2 or TRBV6-3 to TRBJ2-1; a possible D gene is TRBD1 (5 bases). V dropped 5 bases and J dropped 3 bases, with 23 bases sitting between them. The CDR3 is 18 residues long. Per germline, CDR1 MNHEY and CDR2 SVGEGT. CDR3 DNA: TGTGCCAGCAGTCTCAACCCGCCACAGGCAATCCTCTACAATGAGCAGTTCTTC. This gives the protein CASSLNPPQAILYNEQFF.

The chain has TRBV5-1 and TRBJ2-1; 10 positions match TRBD1. Losses at the gene ends were 5 bases for V and 5 bases for J; bases not matched to a gene: 10. CDR1 is SGHRS and CDR2 is YFSETQ in the germline V gene. This CDR3 is 16 amino acids long. CDR3 coding DNA: TGCGCCAGCAGACCGTTTACAGGACAGGGGGACAATGAGCAGTTCTTC. It is translated as CASRPFTGQGDNEQFF.

The CDR3 bases are TGTGCCAGCTCAGAGGGGGTTGGAAATCAGCCCCAGCATTTT. Translated, it gives CASSEGVGNQPQHF. The chain recombines TRBV18 with TRBJ1-5; D possibly corresponds to TRBD1 (6 bases). V gave up 5 bases and J gave up 4 bases, with 12 bases separating them. The germline V gene encodes CDR1 KGHSH and CDR2 LQKENI. The CDR3 length is 14 residues.

The chain has TRBV28 and TRBJ1-1; weak D call: TRBD1 (5 bases). Between the trimmed V and J ends, which lost 5 bases and 5 bases, there was a span of 15 bases. CDR1 MDHEN and CDR2 SYDVKM come from the germline V gene. The CDR3 consists of 14 residues. The CDR3 DNA reads TGTGCCAGCAGTCCCAGGGAGGAAGGGACTGAAGCTTTCTTT. Amino acid sequence: CASSPREEGTEAFF.

The chain joins TRBV7-9 to TRBJ2-4, with 9 bases fitting TRBD1. This CDR3 spans 16 amino acids. The V and J ends lost 5 bases and 3 bases, in that order; junction bases with no gene match: 8. CDR1 is SEHNR, CDR2 FQNEAQ, per germline (reference sequence). The CDR3 DNA sequence: TGTGCCAGCAGCGAACAGGGGGCAACGAGCAAAAACATTCAGTACTTC. It translates to CASSEQGATSKNIQYF.

CDR3 residues: CASRKGQADNSPLHF. The DNA for the CDR3 is TGTGCCAGTAGAAAGGGGCAGGCCGATAATTCACCCCTCCACTTT. This chain links TRBV19 with TRBJ1-6; a possible D gene is TRBD1 (5 bases). CDR1 and CDR2 (germline): LNHDA, SQIVND (reference sequence). The CDR3 runs to 15 residues. V was pared by 6 bases and J by 5 bases, with 14 bases between.

The chain combines TRBV6-5 with TRBJ1-6; D is ambiguous. The CDR3 sequence is 15 residues long. V lost 5 bases and J 6 bases, leaving 14 bases between the germline ends. Germline V gives CDR1 MNHEY, CDR2 SVGAGI. This chain's CDR3 is CASSPQVAINSPLHF. The CDR3 region has the DNA TGTGCCAGCAGTCCGCAGGTAGCGATTAATTCACCCCTCCACTTT.

This clone appeared once. CDR3: CASSAQLAAYNEQFF. The CDR3 DNA reads TGTGCCAGCAGCGCGCAACTAGCGGCCTACAATGAGCAGTTCTTC. The chain combines TRBV11-2 with TRBJ2-1, with 8 bases fitting TRBD2. V lost 5 bases to trimming and J lost 2 bases; unmatched junction nucleotides: 5. The germline gives CDR1 SGHAT, CDR2 FQNNGV. This CDR3 has 15 residues.

V gene TRBV6-2 or TRBV6-3 combines with J gene TRBJ2-2, with D perhaps matching TRBD2 (6 bases). There are 17 residues in the CDR3. With 5 bases removed from V and 3 bases from J, the gap between germline ends came to 19 bases. Germline CDR1 is MNHEY and CDR2 is SVGEGT. CDR3 residues: CASSDFYRDSYTGELFF. The CDR3, as DNA: TGTGCCAGCAGTGATTTTTACCGGGACTCCTACACCGGGGAGCTGTTTTTT.

The genes are TRBV10-3 and TRBJ1-4; the match to TRBD1 covers 7 bases. There are 13 residues in the CDR3. The V gene end was trimmed by 9 bases and the J gene end by 3 bases; junction bases not matched to a gene: 4. Per the germline V gene, CDR1 is ENHRY and CDR2 is SYGVKD. CDR3 loop: CAIRDRSNEKLFF. The CDR3 coding sequence is TGTGCCATACGGGACAGATCTAATGAAAAACTGTTTTTT.

This clone came up once. The V gene is TRBV5-8, the J gene TRBJ1-5; the match to TRBD1 covers 10 bases. V shed 5 bases and J 4 bases; nucleotides not matched to a gene: 6. CDR1 and CDR2 (germline): SGHTS, YDEGEE. The CDR3 has 15 residues. CDR3 sequence (DNA): TGTGCCAGCAGACTCGGACAGGGGGTGAATCAGCCCCAGCATTTT. The encoded protein is CASRLGQGVNQPQHF.

This chain links TRBV9 with TRBJ2-1; 7 nucleotides align to TRBD1. The germline gives CDR1 SGDLS, CDR2 YYNGEE. V dropped 3 bases and J dropped 4; count of bases not matched to a gene: 7. CDR3 length: 15 residues. As DNA, the CDR3 is TGTGCCAGCAGCGCCCATAACAGGGGATACAATGAGCAGTTCTTC. This gives the protein CASSAHNRGYNEQFF.

V gene TRBV7-9 combines with J gene TRBJ2-2; the D gene is possibly TRBD2 (6 bases). The CDR3 totals 14 residues. Deletions cut 8 bases from V and 5 bases from J, with 15 bases between. The germline CDR1 and CDR2 sequences are SEHNR and FQNEAQ (reference sequence). CDR3 amino acids: CASERLGGTGELFF. The CDR3 nucleotides read TGTGCCAGCGAGAGGCTAGGAGGGACCGGGGAGCTGTTTTTT.

The chain joins TRBV21-1 to TRBJ2-7; no DNA check was done on the table's D call, TRBD1. TRBV21-1 is marked as a pseudogene. The CDR3 covers 12 residues. The CDR3 bases are TGTGCCGGGGGGACAGGATGGCACGAGCAGTACTTC. Translated: CAGGTGWHEQYF.

The J gene is TRBJ2-2, the V gene TRBV18; no reliable D call. The CDR3 is 13 amino acids. With 6 bases removed from V and 1 base from J, the gap between germline ends came to 6 bases. The germline V gene encodes CDR1 KGHSH and CDR2 LQKENI. This chain's CDR3 is CASSPKNTGELFF. The CDR3 region has the DNA TGTGCCAGCTCTCCTAAGAACACCGGGGAGCTGTTTTTT.

This chain connects TRBV9 to TRBJ1-2; D is unclear. This CDR3 contains 15 residues. Trimming cost V 0 bases and J 6 bases, with 15 bases left between them. Germline V CDR1 and CDR2: SGDLS, YYNGEE. The CDR3: CASSVGAGRVDGYTF. As DNA, the CDR3 is TGTGCCAGCAGCGTAGGAGCTGGGCGGGTTGATGGCTACACCTTC.

The V gene is TRBV5-1, the J gene TRBJ1-1; D may be TRBD1 (6 bases). V lost 1 base and J 1 base, leaving 14 bases between the germline ends. Germline V lookup: CDR1 SGHRS, CDR2 YFSETQ. There are 16 residues in the CDR3. The CDR3, as DNA: TGCGCCAGCAGCTTGCCGCCAGGACAGCCGAACACTGAAGCTTTCTTT. Translation gives CASSLPPGQPNTEAFF.

This clone has just one count. The chain combines TRBV6-5 with TRBJ2-7; 7 positions agree with TRBD1. The CDR3 totals 13 residues. The J segment lost 9 bases and the V segment lost 5 bases, leaving 10 bases of the junction unmatched. Looked up from germline, CDR1 is MNHEY and CDR2 is SVGAGI. The CDR3 is CASSRGQATRQYF. The DNA of the CDR3 is TGTGCCAGCAGTAGAGGACAGGCGACACGGCAGTACTTC.

The chain combines TRBV2 with TRBJ2-7; the match to TRBD1 covers 9 bases. The length of the CDR3 is 13 residues. Germline-derived CDR1 and CDR2 are SNHLY and FYNNEI. V dropped 6 bases and J dropped 3; count of bases not matched to a gene: 3. DNA of the CDR3: TGTGCCAGCAGCCGGGACAGGGACTACGAGCAGTACTTC. Its protein is CASSRDRDYEQYF.

This chain's CDR3 is CATSLDPTEQYF. The CDR3 DNA reads TGTGCCACCAGCCTAGATCCCACTGAGCAGTACTTC. The chain employs TRBV15 and TRBJ2-7; D remains ambiguous. Germline V gene lookup returns CDR1 LNHNV and CDR2 YYDKDF (reference sequence). The CDR3 totals 12 residues. V dropped 5 bases and J dropped 7 bases, with 12 bases sitting between them.

The gene calls are TRBV28 and TRBJ1-2; no definite D call. V lost 3 bases and J 0 bases, leaving 5 bases between the germline ends. The CDR3 contains 13 residues. Germline V gene lookup returns CDR1 MDHEN and CDR2 SYDVKM. CDR3 sequence (DNA): TGTGCCAGCAGTTTCAATTCTAACTATGGCTACACCTTC. It translates to CASSFNSNYGYTF.

The chain combines TRBV5-1 with TRBJ2-2, with 9 bases lining up with TRBD2. The CDR3 spans 15 residues. Germline values: CDR1 SGHRS, CDR2 YFSETQ. V shed 0 bases, J shed 8 bases, and the junction held 5 bases outside the gene matches. In nucleotides, the CDR3 is TGCGCCAGCAGCTTGGGCGCTAGCGGGAATGGGGAGCTGTTTTTT. Its protein product is CASSLGASGNGELFF.

This chain connects TRBV7-2 to TRBJ2-5; perhaps TRBD1 as D (6 bases). There are 16 residues in the CDR3. Germline loops: CDR1 SGHTA, CDR2 FQGNSA. V was cut by 5 bases and J by 2 bases, with 18 bases left in between. CDR3 nucleotide sequence: TGTGCCAGCAGCACCCTGGGGGCCTCCGGGCAAGAGACCCAGTACTTC. It codes for CASSTLGASGQETQYF.